Below, 5 T cell receptor beta chains from the same sample are listed, as sequenced in a study of radiotherapy plus CTLA-4 blockade in lung cancer. Profiled with immunoSEQ multiplex PCR; TCRdb holds only in-frame clones, not every one. Among 40,000 to 45,000 clones listed, about 75% were seen once. Here the sequenced sample was peripheral blood, taken from a patient treated with radiotherapy plus ipilimumab. Receptors originate from a human donor with non-small cell lung cancer who had stable disease on radiotherapy plus ipilimumab.

The CDR3 DNA reads as TGTGCCAGCAGCTTAGGGCGGGGGGTATCCACTGAAGCTTTCTTT. This encodes CASSLGRGVSTEAFF. The J gene is TRBJ1-1, the V gene TRBV7-9, with a possible D match to TRBD1 (5 bases). Germline CDR1 SEHNR, CDR2 FQNEAQ (reference sequence). This CDR3 spans 15 amino acids. Trimming pared 1 base from V and 4 bases from J, leaving 13 bases between.

CDR3 in amino acids: CASSGQQGVMPQHF. In DNA, the CDR3 is TGTGCCAGCAGTGGACAACAGGGGGTCATGCCCCAGCATTTT. The gene calls are TRBV6-1 and TRBJ1-5, with TRBD1 matching over 8 bases. The CDR3 has 14 residues. Germline V gene sequence: CDR1 MNHNS, CDR2 SASEGT. J gave up 9 bases and V 4 bases, and 8 bases lay outside the gene matches.

This clone was observed a single time. J is TRBJ2-7 and V is TRBV6-5; 10 nucleotides align to TRBD1. The CDR3 contains 16 residues. Germline CDR1 and CDR2: MNHEY and SVGAGI. V was pared by 2 bases and J by 5 bases, with 9 bases of the junction left unmatched. CDR3 DNA: TGTGCCAGCAGTTACAGCCGGGACAGGGGCATACACGAGCAGTACTTC. This translates into CASSYSRDRGIHEQYF.

V and J are TRBV6-5 and TRBJ1-1, with D possibly TRBD1 on 6 matching bases. CDR1 is MNHEY, CDR2 SVGAGI, per germline. The V gene lost 6 bases and the J gene lost 5 bases, with 16 bases spanning the gap. This CDR3 comprises 14 residues. CDR3 in DNA: TGTGCCAGCAGGCAAACAGGGTTTCGAACTGAAGCTTTCTTT. Its protein product is CASRQTGFRTEAFF.

The gene calls are TRBV4-1 and TRBJ2-2; TRBD1 aligns across 7 bases. In germline, CDR1 is MGHRA, CDR2 YSYEKL. V dropped 4 bases and J dropped 0; count of bases not matched to a gene: 2. The CDR3 is 15 amino acids. CDR3 in amino acids: CASSLDRSNTGELFF. In nucleotides, the CDR3 is TGCGCCAGCAGCCTGGACAGGTCGAACACCGGGGAGCTGTTTTTT.